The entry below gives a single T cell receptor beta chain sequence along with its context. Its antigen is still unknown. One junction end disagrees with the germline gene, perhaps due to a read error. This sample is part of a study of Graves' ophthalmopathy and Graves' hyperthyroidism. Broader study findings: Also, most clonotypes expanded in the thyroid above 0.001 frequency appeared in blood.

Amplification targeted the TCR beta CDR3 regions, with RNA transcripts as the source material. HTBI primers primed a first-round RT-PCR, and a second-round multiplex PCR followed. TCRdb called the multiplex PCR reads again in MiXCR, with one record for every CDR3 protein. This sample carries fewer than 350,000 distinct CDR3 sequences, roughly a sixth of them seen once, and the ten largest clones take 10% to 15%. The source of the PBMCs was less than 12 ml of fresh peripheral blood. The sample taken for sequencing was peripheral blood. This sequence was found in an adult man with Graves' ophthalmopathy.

The CDR3 DNA sequence: TGCAGTGCTACATATCGGGGGGGTGATAGCGGAAACACCATATCTTTT. This translates into CSATYRGGDSGNTISF. This chain connects TRBV20-1 to TRBJ1-3; a weak D match, TRBD1 (5 bases). The CDR3 runs 16 residues. Germline CDR1 is DFQATT and CDR2 is SNEGSKA (reference sequence).